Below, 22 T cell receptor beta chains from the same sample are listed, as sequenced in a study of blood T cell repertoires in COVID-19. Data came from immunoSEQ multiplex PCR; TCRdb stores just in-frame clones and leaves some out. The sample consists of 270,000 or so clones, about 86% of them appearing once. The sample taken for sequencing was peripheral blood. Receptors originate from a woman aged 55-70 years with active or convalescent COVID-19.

The CDR3 region is CASGAGGTEAFF. CDR3 DNA: TGTGCCAGCGGGGCAGGGGGCACTGAAGCTTTCTTT. The gene calls are TRBV7-9 and TRBJ1-1; 7 positions match TRBD1. Germline V gene sequence: CDR1 SEHNR, CDR2 FQNEAQ (reference sequence). The CDR3 runs to 12 residues. After removal of 8 bases from V and 4 bases from J, the junction contained 4 bases not matched to a gene.

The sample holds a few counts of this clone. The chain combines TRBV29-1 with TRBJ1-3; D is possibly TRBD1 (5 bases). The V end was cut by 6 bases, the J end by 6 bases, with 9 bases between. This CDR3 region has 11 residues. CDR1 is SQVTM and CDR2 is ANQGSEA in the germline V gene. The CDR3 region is CSVAGLNTIYF. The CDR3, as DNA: TGCAGCGTGGCAGGGTTAAACACCATATATTTT.

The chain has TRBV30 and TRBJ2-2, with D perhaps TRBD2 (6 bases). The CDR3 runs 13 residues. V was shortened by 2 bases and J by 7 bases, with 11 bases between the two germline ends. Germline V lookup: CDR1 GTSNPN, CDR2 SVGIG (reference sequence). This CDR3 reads CAWSWGDGGELFF. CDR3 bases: TGTGCCTGGAGTTGGGGGGATGGCGGGGAGCTGTTTTTT.

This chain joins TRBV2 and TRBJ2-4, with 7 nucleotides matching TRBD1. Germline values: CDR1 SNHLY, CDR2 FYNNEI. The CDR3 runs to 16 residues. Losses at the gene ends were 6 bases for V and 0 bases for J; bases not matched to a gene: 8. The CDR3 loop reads CASRIQGNLAKNIQYF. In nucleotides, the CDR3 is TGTGCCAGCAGGATACAGGGGAACCTAGCCAAAAACATTCAGTACTTC.

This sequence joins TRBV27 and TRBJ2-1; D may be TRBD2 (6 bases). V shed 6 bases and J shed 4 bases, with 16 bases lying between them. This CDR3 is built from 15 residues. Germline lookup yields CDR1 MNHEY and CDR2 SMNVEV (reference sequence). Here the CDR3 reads CASRTPAGRYNEQFF. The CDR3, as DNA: TGTGCCAGCAGGACACCTGCGGGGAGATACAATGAGCAGTTCTTC.

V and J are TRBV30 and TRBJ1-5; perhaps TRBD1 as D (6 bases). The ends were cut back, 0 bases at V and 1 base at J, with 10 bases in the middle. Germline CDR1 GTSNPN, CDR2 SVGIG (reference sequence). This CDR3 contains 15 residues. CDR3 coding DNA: TGTGCCTGGAGTGTACTGGGGGCAAGCAATCAGCCCCAGCATTTT. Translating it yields CAWSVLGASNQPQHF.

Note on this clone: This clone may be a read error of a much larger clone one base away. CDR3 bases: TGTGCCAGCAGCTTCGAGAATGAGCAGTTCTTC. It codes for CASSFENEQFF. The chain employs TRBV5-4 and TRBJ2-1, with no clear D. Trimming shortened V by 2 bases and J by 7 bases, and 4 bases separated the two germline ends. Germline CDR1 is SGHNT and CDR2 is YYREEE (reference sequence). The CDR3 is made up of 11 amino acids.

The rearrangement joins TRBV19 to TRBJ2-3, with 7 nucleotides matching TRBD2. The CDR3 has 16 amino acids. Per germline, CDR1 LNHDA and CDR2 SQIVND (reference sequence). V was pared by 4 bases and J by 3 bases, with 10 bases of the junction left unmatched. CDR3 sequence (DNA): TGTGCCAGTAGTACTTCGTGGGGGGGGTCGACAGATACGCAGTATTTT. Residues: CASSTSWGGSTDTQYF. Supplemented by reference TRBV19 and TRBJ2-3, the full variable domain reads DGGITQSPKYLFRKEGQNVTLSCEQNLNHDAMYWYRQDPGQGLRLIYYSQIVNDFQKGDIAEGYSVSREKKESFPLTVTSAQKNPTAFYLCASSTSWGGSTDTQYFGPGTRLTVL.

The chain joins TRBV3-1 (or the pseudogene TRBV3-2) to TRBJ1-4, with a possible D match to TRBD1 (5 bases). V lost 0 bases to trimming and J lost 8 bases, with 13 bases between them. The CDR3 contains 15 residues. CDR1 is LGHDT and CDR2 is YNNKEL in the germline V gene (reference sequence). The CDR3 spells CASSQEGGGKEKLFF. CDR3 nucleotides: TGTGCCAGCAGCCAAGAGGGGGGGGGTAAAGAAAAACTGTTTTTT.

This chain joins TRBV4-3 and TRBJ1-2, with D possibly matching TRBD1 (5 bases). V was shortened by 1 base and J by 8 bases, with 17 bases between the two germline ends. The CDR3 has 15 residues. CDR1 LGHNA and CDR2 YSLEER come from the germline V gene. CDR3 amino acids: CASSQGRVRIGGYTF. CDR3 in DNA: TGCGCCAGCAGCCAAGGCAGGGTTAGAATCGGGGGCTACACCTTC.

DNA for the CDR3: TGTGCCAGCAGTTATTCCCTCCAGCGGTCAGGCTCCTACAATGAGCAGTTCTTC. Amino acids: CASSYSLQRSGSYNEQFF. The gene calls are TRBV6-2 or TRBV6-3 and TRBJ2-1; tentative D call: TRBD2 (5 bases). This CDR3 is built from 18 residues. V lost 3 bases, J lost 0 bases, and 18 bases lay in between. Germline CDR1 reads MNHEY; CDR2 reads SVGEGT.

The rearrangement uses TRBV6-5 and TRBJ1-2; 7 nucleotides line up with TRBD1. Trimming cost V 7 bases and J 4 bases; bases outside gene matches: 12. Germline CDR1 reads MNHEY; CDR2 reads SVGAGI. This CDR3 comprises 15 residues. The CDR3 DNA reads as TGTGCCAGCATTTCAACACAGGGGCAAACCTATGGCTACACCTTC. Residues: CASISTQGQTYGYTF.

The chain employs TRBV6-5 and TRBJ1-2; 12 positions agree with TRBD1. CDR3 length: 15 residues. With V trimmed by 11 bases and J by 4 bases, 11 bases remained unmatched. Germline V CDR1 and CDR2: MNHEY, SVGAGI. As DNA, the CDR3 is TGTGCCCTCCGGGACAGGGGGCATGACGGCTATGGCTACACCTTC. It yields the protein CALRDRGHDGYGYTF.

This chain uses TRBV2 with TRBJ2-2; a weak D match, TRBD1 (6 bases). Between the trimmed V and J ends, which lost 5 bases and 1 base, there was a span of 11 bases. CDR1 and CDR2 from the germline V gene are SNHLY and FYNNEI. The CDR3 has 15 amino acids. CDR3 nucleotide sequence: TGTGCCAGCAGTAACAGGGTCTTGAACACCGGGGAGCTGTTTTTT. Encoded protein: CASSNRVLNTGELFF.

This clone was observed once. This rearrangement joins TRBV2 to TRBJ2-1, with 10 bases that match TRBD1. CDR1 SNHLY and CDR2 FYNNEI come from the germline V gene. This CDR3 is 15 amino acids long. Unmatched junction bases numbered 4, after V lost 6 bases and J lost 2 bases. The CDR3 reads CASRVGTGAYNEQFF. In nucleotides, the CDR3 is TGTGCCAGCAGGGTAGGGACAGGGGCCTACAATGAGCAGTTCTTC. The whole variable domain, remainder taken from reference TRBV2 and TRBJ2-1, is EPEVTQTPSHQVTQMGQEVILRCVPISNHLYFYWYRQILGQKVEFLVSFYNNEISEKSEIFDDQFSVERPDGSNFTLKIRSTKLEDSAMYFCASRVGTGAYNEQFFGPGTRLTVL.

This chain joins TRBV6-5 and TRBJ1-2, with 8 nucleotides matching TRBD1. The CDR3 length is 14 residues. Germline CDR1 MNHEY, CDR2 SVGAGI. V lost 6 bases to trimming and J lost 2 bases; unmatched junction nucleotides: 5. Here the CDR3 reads CASRRTGINYGYTF. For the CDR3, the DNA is TGTGCCAGCAGGAGGACAGGGATCAACTATGGCTACACCTTC.

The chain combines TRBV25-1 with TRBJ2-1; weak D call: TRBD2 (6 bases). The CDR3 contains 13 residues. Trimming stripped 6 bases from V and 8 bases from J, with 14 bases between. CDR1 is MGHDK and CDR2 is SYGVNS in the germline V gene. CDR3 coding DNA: TGTGCCAGCAGAAGAGGAGGGGCACATGAGCAGTTCTTC. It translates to CASRRGGAHEQFF. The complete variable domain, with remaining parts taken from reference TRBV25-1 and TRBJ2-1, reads EADIYQTPRYLVIGTGKKITLECSQTMGHDKMYWYQQDPGMELHLIHYSYGVNSTEKGDLSSESTVSRIRTEHFPLTLESARPSHTSQYLCASRRGGAHEQFFGPGTRLTVL.

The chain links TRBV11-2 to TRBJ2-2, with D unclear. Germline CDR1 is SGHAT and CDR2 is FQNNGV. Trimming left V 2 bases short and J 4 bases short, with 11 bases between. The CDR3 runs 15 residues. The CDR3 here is CASSLRRSSTGELFF. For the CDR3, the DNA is TGTGCCAGCAGCTTACGTAGATCGAGCACCGGGGAGCTGTTTTTT. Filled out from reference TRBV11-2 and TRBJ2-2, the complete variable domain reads EAGVAQSPRYKIIEKRQSVAFWCNPISGHATLYWYQQILGQGPKLLIQFQNNGVVDDSQLPKDRFSAERLKGVDSTLKIQPAKLEDSAVYLCASSLRRSSTGELFFGEGSRLTVL.

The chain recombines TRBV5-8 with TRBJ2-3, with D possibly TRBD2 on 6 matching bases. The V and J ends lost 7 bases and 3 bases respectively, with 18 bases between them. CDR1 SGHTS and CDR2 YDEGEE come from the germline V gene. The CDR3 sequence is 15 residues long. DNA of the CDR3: TGTGCCAGCGGCGGGCTGCTAGCGATAACAGATACGCAGTATTTT. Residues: CASGGLLAITDTQYF.

The CDR3: CASSLLQINYGYTF. The CDR3 region has the DNA TGTGCCAGCAGCTTATTGCAGATAAACTATGGCTACACCTTC. The chain recombines TRBV7-9 with TRBJ1-2; D gene unclear. The CDR3 is 14 amino acids. Trimming stripped 2 bases from V and 2 bases from J, with 9 bases between. Germline CDR1 SEHNR, CDR2 FQNEAQ (reference sequence).

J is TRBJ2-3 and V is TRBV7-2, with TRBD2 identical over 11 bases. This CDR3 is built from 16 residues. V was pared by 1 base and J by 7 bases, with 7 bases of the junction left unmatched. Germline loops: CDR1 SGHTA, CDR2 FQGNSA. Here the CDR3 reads CASSLGSGGAQNTQYF. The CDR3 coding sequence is TGTGCCAGCAGCTTAGGTAGCGGGGGGGCACAAAATACGCAGTATTTT.

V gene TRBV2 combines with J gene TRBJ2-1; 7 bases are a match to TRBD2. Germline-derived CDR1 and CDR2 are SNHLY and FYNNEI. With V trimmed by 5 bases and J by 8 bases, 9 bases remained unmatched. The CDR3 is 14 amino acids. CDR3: CASSLTSPSDEQFF. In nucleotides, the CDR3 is TGTGCCAGCAGTCTGACTAGCCCCAGCGATGAGCAGTTCTTC.